These 16 T cell receptor beta chains originate from one sample sequenced in a study of blood T cell repertoires in COVID-19 (dated by TCRdb to the early 2020s). The library came from the immunoSEQ multiplex PCR assay. This is the immuneACCESS table as TCRdb keeps it, with only in-frame sequences that have V and J called. A part of the clones is gone; compared with another copy, unresolved V genes explain less than half, and the rest is unexplained. Present in this sample are about 52,000 clones, about 85% of which were seen just once. The top ten clones comprise roughly 10% of the sample. The sample was peripheral blood. The receptors originated from a human donor in a cohort sampled during active COVID-19.

The chain employs TRBV2 and TRBJ2-2; 12 bases are a match to TRBD2. CDR1 SNHLY and CDR2 FYNNEI come from the germline V gene. This CDR3 has 14 amino acids. The V segment lost 6 bases and the J segment 8 bases; nucleotides outside the gene matches: 4. The chain's CDR3 is CASRQGTSGGELFF. In DNA form, the CDR3 reads TGTGCCAGCAGACAAGGGACTAGCGGGGGGGAGCTGTTTTTT.

The chain couples TRBV7-2 to TRBJ2-2; no clear D gene. The CDR3 loop spans 15 amino acids. The V end was cut by 0 bases, the J end by 2 bases, with 7 bases between. Germline V gene lookup returns CDR1 SGHTA and CDR2 FQGNSA. CDR3 DNA sequence: TGTGCCAGCAGCTTAGCGAGCTTCAACACCGGGGAGCTGTTTTTT. Translation gives CASSLASFNTGELFF. Filled out from reference TRBV7-2 and TRBJ2-2, the complete variable domain reads GAGVSQSPSNKVTEKGKDVELRCDPISGHTALYWYRQSLGQGLEFLIYFQGNSAPDKSGLPSDRFSAERTGGSVSTLTIQRTQQEDSAVYLCASSLASFNTGELFFGEGSRLTVL.

This chain uses TRBV29-1 with TRBJ2-1; 7 nucleotides agree with TRBD2. The CDR3 covers 16 residues. The junction had 15 bases not matched to a gene; V was cut back by 4 bases and J by 6 bases. CDR1 is SQVTM, CDR2 ANQGSEA, per germline. The CDR3 here is CSVVILPSGDPNEQFF. Here the CDR3 DNA reads TGCAGCGTTGTCATCCTGCCCAGCGGGGACCCCAATGAGCAGTTCTTC.

This chain links TRBV3-1 (or the pseudogene TRBV3-2) with TRBJ2-2; TRBD1 agrees at 7 bases. J gave up 7 bases and V 3 bases, and 2 bases lay outside the gene matches. Germline V gene data show CDR1 as LGHDT and CDR2 as YNNKEL (reference sequence). CDR3 length: 13 residues. Here the CDR3 DNA reads TGTGCCAGCAGCCAGACAGGGTTCGGGGAGCTGTTTTTT. Translating gives CASSQTGFGELFF.

This chain joins TRBV11-2 and TRBJ1-1; possible D gene TRBD1, 5 bases. Trimming removed 2 bases from V and 0 bases from J, with 13 bases in between. Looked up from germline, CDR1 is SGHAT and CDR2 is FQNNGV. The CDR3 runs to 16 residues. The CDR3 DNA sequence: TGTGCCAGCAGCTTACACCTCGGGGGGGTGAACACTGAAGCTTTCTTT. It codes for CASSLHLGGVNTEAFF.

The rearrangement uses TRBV19 and TRBJ1-5; D call uncertain. Germline-derived CDR1 and CDR2 are LNHDA and SQIVND (reference sequence). V was clipped by 3 bases and J by 5 bases, with 5 bases between them. The CDR3 runs to 12 residues. CDR3 DNA sequence: TGTGCCAGTAGTATCGCAGATCAGCCCCAGCATTTT. Translating it yields CASSIADQPQHF.

The CDR3 loop reads CASSQAGTEFEAFF. The CDR3 bases are TGTGCCAGCAGCCAAGCCGGGACAGAATTTGAAGCTTTCTTT. The chain links TRBV3-1 (or the pseudogene TRBV3-2) to TRBJ1-1; 7 bases fit TRBD1. From germline, CDR1 is LGHDT and CDR2 YNNKEL (reference sequence). The CDR3 runs to 14 residues. V shed 1 base and J 7 bases; nucleotides not matched to a gene: 6.

The CDR3 DNA follows: TGTGCCAGCAGCTTTCCCACAGGGAGTCGAAACATTCAGTACTTC. Protein sequence: CASSFPTGSRNIQYF. This sequence joins TRBV7-2 and TRBJ2-4; a possible D gene is TRBD1 (6 bases). The CDR3 has 15 amino acids. Germline CDR1 is SGHTA and CDR2 is FQGNSA. V lost 3 bases, J lost 6 bases, and 15 bases lay in between.

The CDR3 nucleotides read TGTGCCAGCAGCACTACAGGGAGCGCTGAAGCTTTCTTT. It is translated as CASSTTGSAEAFF. This sequence joins TRBV3-1 (or the pseudogene TRBV3-2) and TRBJ1-1; a weak D match, TRBD1 (6 bases). The CDR3 runs 13 residues. Trimming removed 5 bases from V and 6 bases from J, with 13 bases in between. The germline CDR1 and CDR2 sequences are LGHDT and YNNKEL (reference sequence).

J is TRBJ1-5 and V is TRBV6-2 or TRBV6-3; D remains ambiguous. This CDR3 region has 14 residues. Germline V gives CDR1 MNHEY, CDR2 SVGEGT. Trimming cost V 4 bases and J 4 bases, with 11 bases left between them. As DNA, the CDR3 is TGTGCCAGCAGTTTCCAAGGAGGGAATCAGCCCCAGCATTTT. Protein: CASSFQGGNQPQHF.

The chain combines TRBV28 with TRBJ1-5, with 11 bases matching TRBD1. This CDR3 is 18 amino acids long. Germline CDR1 reads MDHEN; CDR2 reads SYDVKM. V trimming: 11 bases; J trimming: 0 bases; junction bases outside the gene matches: 15. The chain's CDR3 is CAVHMGQGERISNQPQHF. The CDR3 nucleotides read TGTGCCGTTCACATGGGACAGGGGGAGCGTATTAGCAATCAGCCCCAGCATTTT. The entire variable domain, with the rest obtained from reference TRBV28 and TRBJ1-5, is as follows: DVKVTQSSRYLVKRTGEKVFLECVQDMDHENMFWYRQDPGLGLRLIYFSYDVKMKEKGDIPEGYSVSREKKERFSLILESASTNQTSMYLCAVHMGQGERISNQPQHFGDGTRLSIL.

About this clone itself: The germline gene is not matched at one end of the junction; a read error may be the cause. The J gene is TRBJ2-3, the V gene TRBV4-1, with D possibly TRBD2 on 7 matching bases. Germline CDR1 reads MGHRA; CDR2 reads YSYEKL. The CDR3 covers 16 residues. The CDR3 protein is CASTQAAGARVNTQYF. CDR3 nucleotides: TGCGCCAGCACCCAAGCGGCGGGGGCGAGGGTCAATACGCAGTATTTT.

This clone was detected a few times. The chain has TRBV4-1 and TRBJ2-7, with 10 bases matching TRBD1. The CDR3 covers 17 residues. The junction had 13 bases not matched to a gene; V was cut back by 4 bases and J by 4 bases. Germline V gives CDR1 MGHRA, CDR2 YSYEKL. The CDR3 sequence is CASSPTWRTGGNYEQYF. The CDR3 DNA is TGCGCCAGCAGCCCTACTTGGAGGACAGGGGGGAATTACGAGCAGTACTTC.

The rearrangement joins TRBV5-4 to TRBJ2-5, with unresolved D. This CDR3 has 12 residues. Trimming pared 4 bases from V and 0 bases from J, leaving 4 bases between. Germline CDR1 is SGHNT and CDR2 is YYREEE (reference sequence). CDR3 sequence: CASSLYQETQYF. CDR3 sequence (DNA): TGTGCCAGCAGCCTGTACCAAGAGACCCAGTACTTC.

This rearrangement joins TRBV28 to TRBJ2-7, with 11 bases aligning to TRBD2. Germline-derived CDR1 and CDR2 are MDHEN and SYDVKM. This CDR3 contains 15 residues. After removal of 8 bases from V and 7 bases from J, the junction contained 13 bases not matched to a gene. The CDR3 protein is CASGFPLAGVGEQYF. CDR3 in DNA: TGTGCCAGCGGCTTCCCACTAGCGGGAGTTGGGGAGCAGTACTTC.

The V and J genes are TRBV7-2 and TRBJ2-5, with 10 bases lining up with TRBD2. The CDR3 covers 15 residues. V lost 6 bases and J lost 5; bases outside the gene matches: 9. Looked up from germline, CDR1 is SGHTA and CDR2 is FQGNSA. In DNA, the CDR3 is TGTGCCAGCAGTTTCCAGCGGGGGGGAGGGGAGACCCAGTACTTC. This codes for CASSFQRGGGETQYF.